This paragraph covers one TCR beta chain sequence. This sample was taken from a study of blood T cell repertoires in COVID-19. CDR1 is SNHLY and CDR2 is FYNNEI in the germline V gene. Trimming cost V 5 bases and J 3 bases; bases outside gene matches: 2. The CDR3 runs to 15 residues. Repertoires were generated with immunoSEQ multiplex PCR, while TCRdb's copy carries only in-frame clones and drops some. Among some 190,000 clones, 82% were seen once, and the ten largest hold roughly 10%. The specimen sequenced was peripheral blood. This receptor was obtained from an elderly woman with active or convalescent COVID-19. The genes are TRBV2 and TRBJ2-3; TRBD2 matches 13 bases. CDR3 DNA: TGTGCCAGCAGTTCGACTAGCGGGAGGACAGATACGCAGTATTTT. Translating it yields CASSSTSGRTDTQYF.